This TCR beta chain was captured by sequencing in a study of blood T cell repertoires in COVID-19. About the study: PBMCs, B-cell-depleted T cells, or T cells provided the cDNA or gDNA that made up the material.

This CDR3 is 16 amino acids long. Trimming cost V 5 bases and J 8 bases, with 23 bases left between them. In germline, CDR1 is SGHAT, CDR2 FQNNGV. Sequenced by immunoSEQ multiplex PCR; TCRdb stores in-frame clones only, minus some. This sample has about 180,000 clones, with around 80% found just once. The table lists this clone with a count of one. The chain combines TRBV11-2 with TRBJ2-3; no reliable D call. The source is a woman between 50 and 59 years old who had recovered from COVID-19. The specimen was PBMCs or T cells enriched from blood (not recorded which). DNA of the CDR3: TGTGCCAGCAGCCTCCTCCTGACGACTGCTACGGGTACGCAGTATTTT. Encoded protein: CASSLLLTTATGTQYF.